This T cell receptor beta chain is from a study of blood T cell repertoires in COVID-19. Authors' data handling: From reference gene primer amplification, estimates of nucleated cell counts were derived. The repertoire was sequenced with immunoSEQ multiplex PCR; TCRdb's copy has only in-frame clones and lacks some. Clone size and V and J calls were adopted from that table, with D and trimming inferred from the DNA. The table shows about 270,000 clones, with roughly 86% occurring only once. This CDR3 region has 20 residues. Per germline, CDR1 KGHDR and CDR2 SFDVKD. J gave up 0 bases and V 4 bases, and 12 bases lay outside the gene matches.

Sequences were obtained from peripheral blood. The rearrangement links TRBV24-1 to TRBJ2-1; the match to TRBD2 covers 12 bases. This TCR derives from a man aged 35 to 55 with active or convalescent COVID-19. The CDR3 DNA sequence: TGTGCCACCAGTGAAAGGGCCGGGACTAGCGGGTCTAGCTCCTACAATGAGCAGTTCTTC. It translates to CATSERAGTSGSSSYNEQFF.